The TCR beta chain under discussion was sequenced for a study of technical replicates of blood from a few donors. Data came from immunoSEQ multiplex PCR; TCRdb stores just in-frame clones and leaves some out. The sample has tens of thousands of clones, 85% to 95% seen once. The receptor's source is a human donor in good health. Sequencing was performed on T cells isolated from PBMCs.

The CDR3 sequence is CASSSGVNTEAFF. The CDR3 region has the DNA TGCGCCAGCAGCTCCGGGGTGAACACTGAAGCTTTCTTT. V gene TRBV5-1 combines with J gene TRBJ1-1; the D is unclear. Between the trimmed V and J ends, which lost 3 bases and 0 bases, there was a span of 6 bases. Germline CDR1 and CDR2: SGHRS and YFSETQ. The CDR3 totals 13 residues.